This is a list of T cell receptor beta chains from one sample in a study of T cells after yellow fever vaccination. TCRdb processed the 5' RACE reads anew with MiXCR; each CDR3 protein has one entry. The sample contains 200,000 to 300,000 distinct CDR3 sequences, less than 7.5% of which appear only once. The starting material was CD4+ T cells sorted from PBMCs, obtained on the day of the yellow fever booster vaccination. The source of these receptors is a man aged 25-45 years who received the YFV17D yellow fever vaccine. Both conserved end residues are part of each CDR3. A D gene is named only where the DNA matches it firmly. Size tells how often a clone was seen (once, few, many) or the class of an expanded clone, and some rows leave it out.

d_gene: TRBD2; j_gene: TRBJ2-1; v_gene: TRBV12-3/TRBV12-4; abundance: many; CDR3aa: CASSRLAGDNEQFF; CDR3nt: TGTGCCAGCAGTCGACTAGCGGGGGACAATGAGCAGTTCTTC
d_gene: -; j_gene: TRBJ2-5; v_gene: TRBV15; abundance: many; CDR3aa: CATSLQGETQYF; CDR3nt: TGTGCCACCAGCCTCCAGGGAGAGACCCAGTACTTC
d_gene: TRBD2; j_gene: TRBJ2-7; v_gene: TRBV20-1; abundance: -; CDR3aa: CSARSIIAGAPDPSYEQYF; CDR3nt: TGCAGTGCTAGATCCATAATAGCGGGAGCCCCAGATCCCTCCTACGAGCAGTACTTC
d_gene: -; j_gene: TRBJ2-7; v_gene: TRBV19; abundance: many; CDR3aa: CASSPGRPYEQYF; CDR3nt: TGTGCCAGTAGTCCCGGCAGGCCGTACGAGCAGTACTTC
d_gene: TRBD2; j_gene: TRBJ2-1; v_gene: TRBV24-1; abundance: -; CDR3aa: CATSVGTSGRGTNEQFF; CDR3nt: TGTGCCACCAGTGTGGGCACTAGCGGGAGGGGCACCAATGAGCAGTTCTTC
d_gene: -; j_gene: TRBJ2-4; v_gene: TRBV20-1; abundance: -; CDR3aa: CSASAEAKNIQYF; CDR3nt: TGCAGTGCTTCTGCGGAAGCCAAAAACATTCAGTACTTC
d_gene: -; j_gene: TRBJ2-7; v_gene: TRBV7-9; abundance: many; CDR3aa: CASSQQEVRFF; CDR3nt: TGTGCCAGCAGCCAACAGGAGGTCCGCTTTTTC
d_gene: -; j_gene: TRBJ2-1; v_gene: TRBV29-1; abundance: -; CDR3aa: CSVEVGVYNEQFF; CDR3nt: TGCAGCGTTGAAGTCGGGGTTTACAATGAGCAGTTCTTC
d_gene: TRBD2; j_gene: TRBJ2-2; v_gene: TRBV6-2/TRBV6-3; abundance: few; CDR3aa: CASTWAGGPAGELFF; CDR3nt: TGTGCCAGCACGTGGGCGGGAGGGCCCGCCGGGGAGCTGTTTTTT
d_gene: -; j_gene: TRBJ2-3; v_gene: TRBV5-1; abundance: few; CDR3aa: CASSLGGITDTQYF; CDR3nt: TGCGCCAGCAGCTTGGGAGGCATCACAGATACGCAGTATTTT
d_gene: TRBD2; j_gene: TRBJ2-3; v_gene: TRBV20-1; abundance: few; CDR3aa: CSAPLAGAWDTQYF; CDR3nt: TGCAGTGCACCCCTAGCGGGAGCTTGGGATACGCAGTATTTT
d_gene: -; j_gene: TRBJ2-2; v_gene: TRBV2; abundance: -; CDR3aa: CASSVLYSSGELFF; CDR3nt: TGTGCCAGCAGTGTTCTATACAGCTCCGGGGAGCTGTTTTTT
d_gene: TRBD1; j_gene: TRBJ2-1; v_gene: TRBV19; abundance: many; CDR3aa: CASSARAGTGSEQFF; CDR3nt: TGTGCCAGTAGTGCGCGCGCCGGGACAGGCTCCGAGCAGTTCTTC
d_gene: -; j_gene: TRBJ1-5; v_gene: TRBV6-1; abundance: few; CDR3aa: CASIGWGDSNQPQHF; CDR3nt: TGTGCCAGCATAGGGTGGGGTGATAGCAATCAGCCCCAGCATTTT
d_gene: -; j_gene: TRBJ2-1; v_gene: TRBV12-3/TRBV12-4; abundance: many; CDR3aa: CASSLGLQGLNEQFF; CDR3nt: TGTGCCAGCAGTTTAGGACTACAGGGTCTAAATGAGCAGTTCTTC
d_gene: -; j_gene: TRBJ2-4; v_gene: TRBV28; abundance: -; CDR3aa: CATGFKNIQYF; CDR3nt: TGTGCCACCGGCTTCAAAAACATTCAGTACTTC
d_gene: TRBD1; j_gene: TRBJ2-3; v_gene: TRBV20-1; abundance: few; CDR3aa: CSASTGTASTDTQYF; CDR3nt: TGCAGTGCTAGCACCGGGACAGCTAGCACAGATACGCAGTATTTT
d_gene: -; j_gene: TRBJ2-5; v_gene: TRBV19; abundance: -; CDR3aa: CASSPELWTEETQYF; CDR3nt: TGTGCCAGTAGTCCCGAACTGTGGACTGAAGAGACCCAGTACTTC
d_gene: TRBD2; j_gene: TRBJ2-3; v_gene: TRBV9; abundance: few; CDR3aa: CASSVGGLATDTQYF; CDR3nt: TGTGCCAGCAGCGTAGGGGGACTAGCAACAGATACGCAGTATTTT
d_gene: -; j_gene: TRBJ2-1; v_gene: TRBV6-9; abundance: few; CDR3aa: CASDRSEVSYNEQFF; CDR3nt: TGTGCCAGCGACCGCAGCGAAGTCTCCTACAATGAGCAGTTCTTC
d_gene: -; j_gene: TRBJ1-1; v_gene: TRBV10-3; abundance: -; CDR3aa: CAIRGEEWTEAFF; CDR3nt: TGTGCCATCAGGGGGGAAGAGTGGACTGAAGCTTTCTTT
d_gene: -; j_gene: TRBJ2-1; v_gene: TRBV29-1; abundance: many; CDR3aa: CSVEGRLVANEQFF; CDR3nt: TGCAGCGTTGAAGGTAGACTAGTAGCCAATGAGCAGTTCTTC
d_gene: -; j_gene: TRBJ2-7; v_gene: TRBV6-5; abundance: -; CDR3aa: CASSYQQDREGYEQYF; CDR3nt: TGTGCCAGCAGTTACCAACAGGACAGGGAGGGTTACGAGCAGTACTTC
d_gene: -; j_gene: TRBJ2-7; v_gene: TRBV29-1; abundance: many; CDR3aa: CSVEDGLGSSYEQYF; CDR3nt: TGCAGCGTTGAAGACGGATTGGGGAGCTCCTACGAGCAGTACTTC
d_gene: TRBD1; j_gene: TRBJ1-5; v_gene: TRBV4-3; abundance: few; CDR3aa: CASSQDPARGLPSSNQPQHF; CDR3nt: TGCGCCAGCAGCCAAGACCCGGCCAGGGGGCTACCCTCGAGCAATCAGCCCCAGCATTTT
d_gene: -; j_gene: TRBJ2-1; v_gene: TRBV29-1; abundance: few; CDR3aa: CSVSSGQFNNEQFF; CDR3nt: TGCAGCGTTTCTTCAGGACAGTTTAATAATGAGCAGTTCTTC
d_gene: TRBD2; j_gene: TRBJ2-5; v_gene: TRBV6-2/TRBV6-3; abundance: many; CDR3aa: CASRTPKGLAGGETQYF; CDR3nt: TGTGCCAGCAGAACACCGAAGGGACTAGCGGGAGGGGAGACCCAGTACTTC
d_gene: -; j_gene: TRBJ2-1; v_gene: TRBV7-9; abundance: -; CDR3aa: CASRVRETGGDEQFF; CDR3nt: TGTGCCAGCCGGGTCCGCGAGACAGGAGGTGATGAGCAGTTCTTC
d_gene: -; j_gene: TRBJ2-7; v_gene: TRBV6-2/TRBV6-3; abundance: -; CDR3aa: CASSYATGGEQYF; CDR3nt: TGTGCCAGCAGTTACGCGACAGGAGGCGAGCAGTACTTC
d_gene: -; j_gene: TRBJ2-7; v_gene: TRBV28; abundance: few; CDR3aa: CASRPGRETNEQYF; CDR3nt: TGTGCCAGCCGTCCGGGCCGGGAGACTAACGAGCAGTACTTC
d_gene: TRBD1; j_gene: TRBJ2-7; v_gene: TRBV5-1; abundance: many; CDR3aa: CASSLAGTGYYEQYF; CDR3nt: TGCGCCAGCAGCTTGGCCGGGACAGGCTACTACGAGCAGTACTTC
d_gene: -; j_gene: TRBJ2-5; v_gene: TRBV30; abundance: -; CDR3aa: CAGAGHQETQYF; CDR3nt: TGTGCCGGAGCGGGACATCAAGAGACCCAGTACTTC
d_gene: -; j_gene: TRBJ2-3; v_gene: TRBV5-1; abundance: many; CDR3aa: CASSLGESADTQYF; CDR3nt: TGCGCCAGCAGCTTGGGGGAGAGCGCAGATACGCAGTATTTT
d_gene: -; j_gene: TRBJ2-2; v_gene: TRBV28; abundance: few; CDR3aa: CASSYRAAGELFF; CDR3nt: TGTGCCAGCAGTTACAGGGCAGCCGGGGAGCTGTTTTTT
d_gene: TRBD2; j_gene: TRBJ2-1; v_gene: TRBV7-8; abundance: -; CDR3aa: CASKTTSGRGYNEQFF; CDR3nt: TGTGCCAGCAAGACTACTAGCGGGAGGGGCTACAATGAGCAGTTCTTC
d_gene: -; j_gene: TRBJ1-5; v_gene: TRBV20-1; abundance: many; CDR3aa: CSARTGTQPQHF; CDR3nt: TGCAGTGCTCGAACAGGGACTCAGCCCCAGCATTTT
d_gene: TRBD2; j_gene: TRBJ2-7; v_gene: TRBV7-6; abundance: many; CDR3aa: CASSPRTSGSPHEQYF; CDR3nt: TGTGCCAGCAGCCCGAGGACTAGTGGGTCCCCTCACGAGCAGTACTTC
d_gene: -; j_gene: TRBJ2-1; v_gene: TRBV7-8; abundance: many; CDR3aa: CASSLLGWREQFF; CDR3nt: TGTGCCAGCAGCTTATTAGGTTGGCGGGAGCAGTTCTTC
d_gene: -; j_gene: TRBJ2-3; v_gene: TRBV9; abundance: few; CDR3aa: CASSVPVAGPTDTQYF; CDR3nt: TGTGCCAGCAGCGTACCGGTCGCGGGGCCCACAGATACGCAGTATTTT
d_gene: -; j_gene: TRBJ2-3; v_gene: TRBV7-2; abundance: many; CDR3aa: CASSSRMGTDTQYF; CDR3nt: TGTGCCAGCAGCTCACGTATGGGGACAGATACGCAGTATTTT
d_gene: TRBD1; j_gene: TRBJ1-6; v_gene: TRBV29-1; abundance: many; CDR3aa: CSVGQGADSPLHF; CDR3nt: TGCAGCGTTGGACAGGGGGCGGATTCACCCCTCCACTTT
d_gene: TRBD2; j_gene: TRBJ2-1; v_gene: TRBV30; abundance: few; CDR3aa: CAWRAGLAGWNEQFF; CDR3nt: TGTGCCTGGAGGGCGGGACTAGCGGGATGGAATGAGCAGTTCTTC
d_gene: -; j_gene: TRBJ1-1; v_gene: TRBV5-8; abundance: many; CDR3aa: CASSWGRWEAFF; CDR3nt: TGTGCCAGCAGCTGGGGCCGATGGGAAGCTTTCTTT
d_gene: TRBD2; j_gene: TRBJ2-3; v_gene: TRBV5-1; abundance: many; CDR3aa: CASSRTTSGMITDTQYF; CDR3nt: TGCGCCAGCAGCCGAACGACTAGCGGGATGATAACAGATACGCAGTATTTT
d_gene: TRBD2; j_gene: TRBJ2-5; v_gene: TRBV7-6; abundance: few; CDR3aa: CASSSQPGLASETQYF; CDR3nt: TGTGCCAGCAGCTCCCAGCCGGGACTAGCGTCAGAGACCCAGTACTTC
d_gene: -; j_gene: TRBJ2-7; v_gene: TRBV14; abundance: few; CDR3aa: CASSQLTGTYEQYF; CDR3nt: TGTGCCAGCAGCCAACTGACAGGTACCTACGAGCAGTACTTC
d_gene: -; j_gene: TRBJ2-2; v_gene: TRBV5-1; abundance: many; CDR3aa: CASSLDQGELFF; CDR3nt: TGCGCCAGCAGCTTGGACCAGGGGGAGCTGTTTTTT
d_gene: TRBD1; j_gene: TRBJ1-6; v_gene: TRBV7-9; abundance: few; CDR3aa: CASSPGTGKSPLHF; CDR3nt: TGTGCCAGCAGTCCCGGGACAGGGAAGTCACCCCTCCACTTT
d_gene: TRBD2; j_gene: TRBJ2-3; v_gene: TRBV7-2; abundance: many; CDR3aa: CASSLLAGGSTQYF; CDR3nt: TGTGCCAGCAGCCTCCTAGCGGGAGGGTCTACGCAGTATTTT
d_gene: -; j_gene: TRBJ1-1; v_gene: TRBV7-7; abundance: -; CDR3aa: CASSLSGGSEAFF; CDR3nt: TGTGCCAGCAGCTTATCCGGAGGATCTGAAGCTTTCTTT
d_gene: TRBD1; j_gene: TRBJ1-1; v_gene: TRBV18; abundance: -; CDR3aa: CASSPQGAGMNTEAFF; CDR3nt: TGTGCCAGCTCACCGCAGGGGGCAGGGATGAACACTGAAGCTTTCTTT
d_gene: TRBD2; j_gene: TRBJ2-5; v_gene: TRBV28; abundance: few; CDR3aa: CASSPAAGAETQYF; CDR3nt: TGTGCCAGCAGTCCTGCAGCGGGAGCAGAGACCCAGTACTTC
d_gene: -; j_gene: TRBJ2-4; v_gene: TRBV7-2; abundance: many; CDR3aa: CASSLGLGPQNIQYF; CDR3nt: TGTGCCAGCAGCTTAGGATTGGGTCCACAAAACATTCAGTACTTC
d_gene: TRBD1; j_gene: TRBJ2-5; v_gene: TRBV12-3/TRBV12-4; abundance: many; CDR3aa: CASSLAGGRETQYF; CDR3nt: TGTGCCAGCAGCTTAGCAGGGGGCCGAGAGACCCAGTACTTC
d_gene: TRBD2; j_gene: TRBJ2-1; v_gene: TRBV9; abundance: -; CDR3aa: CASSVGWRLAGAEQFF; CDR3nt: TGTGCCAGCAGCGTAGGGTGGAGGCTAGCGGGCGCTGAGCAGTTCTTC
d_gene: -; j_gene: TRBJ2-5; v_gene: TRBV25-1; abundance: many; CDR3aa: CASSRPGHKETQYF; CDR3nt: TGTGCCAGCAGTCGGCCGGGACACAAAGAGACCCAGTACTTC
d_gene: TRBD1; j_gene: TRBJ2-6; v_gene: TRBV15; abundance: -; CDR3aa: CATSRDRGESGANVLTF; CDR3nt: TGTGCCACCAGCCGGGACAGGGGAGAGAGTGGGGCCAACGTCCTGACTTTC
d_gene: TRBD2; j_gene: TRBJ2-1; v_gene: TRBV6-1; abundance: many; CDR3aa: CASKRGLAAPSEQFF; CDR3nt: TGTGCCAGCAAGAGAGGACTAGCGGCGCCAAGTGAGCAGTTCTTC
d_gene: TRBD1; j_gene: TRBJ2-2; v_gene: TRBV12-3/TRBV12-4; abundance: many; CDR3aa: CASSWGQGDTGELFF; CDR3nt: TGTGCCAGCAGTTGGGGACAGGGTGACACCGGGGAGCTGTTTTTT
d_gene: -; j_gene: TRBJ2-5; v_gene: TRBV20-1; abundance: -; CDR3aa: CSASRTTEGTQYF; CDR3nt: TGCAGTGCCTCCCGGACTACCGAAGGTACCCAGTACTTC